This entry lists 15 T cell receptor beta chains sequenced from one sample in a study of blood T cell repertoires in COVID-19 (dated by TCRdb to 2020 to 2022). The receptor library was made with the immunoSEQ multiplex PCR assay. TCRdb's version of the immuneACCESS table is confined to in-frame rearrangements and falls short of the full clone set. An unresolved V gene accounts for under half of the shortfall where checked; the remainder is of unknown origin. In this sample the table shows under 50,000 clones, approximately 88% of which occur a single time. Approximately 54% of the sample belongs to the ten largest clones. Sequencing used peripheral blood. These receptors came from a man between 70 and 80 years old with acute or convalescent COVID-19.

The sample holds one count of this clone. This chain uses TRBV6-5 with TRBJ1-5, with 7 bases that match TRBD1. Trimming removed 6 bases from V and 6 bases from J; junction bases left unmatched: 11. The CDR3 sequence is 15 residues long. Germline CDR1 and CDR2: MNHEY and SVGAGI. The CDR3 loop is CASSDWARGAQPQHF. CDR3 bases: TGTGCCAGCAGCGACTGGGCCAGGGGGGCTCAGCCCCAGCATTTT.

V usage is TRBV19 and J usage is TRBJ2-3; 10 nucleotides align to TRBD2. The CDR3 runs to 16 residues. The germline V gene encodes CDR1 LNHDA and CDR2 SQIVND (reference sequence). With V trimmed by 5 bases and J by 0 bases, 5 bases remained unmatched. CDR3 sequence reads: CASSLLSGRSTDTQYF. The CDR3 coding sequence is TGTGCCAGTAGTTTGCTTAGCGGGAGGAGCACAGATACGCAGTATTTT.

This clone has a single count. The rearrangement joins TRBV5-8 to TRBJ1-1; maybe TRBD1 (6 bases). The length of the CDR3 is 14 residues. V lost 3 bases to trimming and J lost 6 bases, with 15 bases between them. Germline CDR1 SGHTS, CDR2 YDEGEE. The CDR3 is CASSYRQVNAEAFF. The DNA of the CDR3 is TGTGCCAGCAGCTACCGACAGGTTAACGCTGAAGCTTTCTTT.

V is TRBV6-6 and J is TRBJ2-1, with D perhaps TRBD2 (7 bases). The CDR3 has 15 amino acids. V shed 0 bases and J shed 7 bases, with 13 bases lying between them. Germline V lookup: CDR1 MNHNY, CDR2 SVGAGI (reference sequence). The CDR3, as DNA: TGTGCCAGCAGTTACTCAGTCGCGGGGGCGAATGAGCAGTTCTTC. Protein product: CASSYSVAGANEQFF.

The chain carries TRBV2 and TRBJ2-1, with D uncertain. V was shortened by 1 base and J by 9 bases, with 19 bases between the two germline ends. The CDR3 is 16 amino acids. CDR1 and CDR2 from the germline V gene are SNHLY and FYNNEI. The CDR3 DNA sequence: TGTGCCAGCAGTGAAGGAACGAGCCCCCTACCCCGTGAGCAGTTCTTC. Protein: CASSEGTSPLPREQFF. Full variable domain (missing parts from reference TRBV2 and TRBJ2-1): EPEVTQTPSHQVTQMGQEVILRCVPISNHLYFYWYRQILGQKVEFLVSFYNNEISEKSEIFDDQFSVERPDGSNFTLKIRSTKLEDSAMYFCASSEGTSPLPREQFFGPGTRLTVL.

The J gene is TRBJ2-3, the V gene TRBV7-3, with D perhaps matching TRBD2 (6 bases). Germline assignment: CDR1 SGHTA and CDR2 FQGTGA. The CDR3 extends over 18 amino acids. V lost 5 bases and J 3 bases, leaving 24 bases between the germline ends. CDR3 sequence: CASSRARAAGETTDTQYF. The CDR3, as DNA: TGTGCCAGCAGCCGGGCCAGGGCAGCGGGCGAGACTACAGATACGCAGTATTTT.

V usage is TRBV11-2 and J usage is TRBJ2-2; 7 nucleotides line up with TRBD1. The ends lost 3 bases at V and 5 bases at J; junction bases unmatched: 6. The germline V gene has CDR1 SGHAT and CDR2 FQNNGV. CDR3 length: 15 residues. CDR3 protein: CASSFETGITGELFF. In DNA form, the CDR3 reads TGTGCCAGCAGCTTCGAGACAGGGATAACCGGGGAGCTGTTTTTT.

V gene TRBV5-6 combines with J gene TRBJ2-7, with D tentatively TRBD1 (5 bases). The CDR3 is 13 residues long. V gave up 10 bases and J gave up 3 bases, with 17 bases separating them. Germline V gene lookup returns CDR1 SGHDT and CDR2 YYEEEE. The CDR3 here is CAGYRQGDYEQYF. The CDR3, as DNA: TGTGCCGGTTACCGGCAGGGTGACTACGAGCAGTACTTC.

The chain carries TRBV4-1 and TRBJ2-7; 14 nucleotides line up with TRBD2. Trimming at V came to 5 bases and at J to 1 base, leaving 10 bases not matched to a gene. The CDR3 spans 18 residues. Germline loops: CDR1 MGHRA, CDR2 YSYEKL. The CDR3 region is CASSKGLAGDPGSYEQYF. The CDR3 DNA sequence: TGCGCCAGCAGCAAGGGACTAGCGGGGGATCCCGGGTCCTACGAGCAGTACTTC.

This rearrangement joins TRBV7-9 to TRBJ1-1; 10 bases match TRBD1. This CDR3 has 16 amino acids. Trimming at V came to 3 bases and at J to 6 bases, leaving 10 bases not matched to a gene. The germline CDR1 and CDR2 sequences are SEHNR and FQNEAQ (reference sequence). For the CDR3, the DNA is TGTGCCAGCAGCTTGACAGGGGGCGCTTTTGGAGCTGAAGCTTTCTTT. Protein product: CASSLTGGAFGAEAFF.

This clone was counted a single time. The chain couples TRBV10-3 to TRBJ1-2, with a weak D call TRBD1 (6 bases). V shed 6 bases and J shed 3 bases, with 17 bases lying between them. This CDR3 is 15 amino acids long. The germline V gene encodes CDR1 ENHRY and CDR2 SYGVKD. CDR3 amino acids: CAIRRGGEVDYGYTF. The CDR3 DNA is TGTGCCATCAGGAGGGGGGGGGAAGTTGACTATGGCTACACCTTC.

This rearrangement joins TRBV2 to TRBJ2-7; 8 bases agree with TRBD1. V lost 8 bases to trimming and J lost 6 bases; unmatched junction nucleotides: 9. The germline V gene encodes CDR1 SNHLY and CDR2 FYNNEI. The CDR3 length is 13 residues. The CDR3 DNA reads as TGTGCCAGCGGAGGACAGGGTGTGGGCGAGCAGTACTTC. The encoded protein is CASGGQGVGEQYF.

The gene calls are TRBV7-9 and TRBJ2-7; TRBD1 agrees at 7 bases. Germline-derived CDR1 and CDR2 are SEHNR and FQNEAQ (reference sequence). Losses at the gene ends were 5 bases for V and 4 bases for J; bases not matched to a gene: 8. The CDR3 is 14 amino acids. For the CDR3, the DNA is TGTGCCAGCAGCCCACGACAGGGAAGGTACGAGCAGTACTTC. Translating it yields CASSPRQGRYEQYF.

The chain employs TRBV19 and TRBJ1-1, with 9 bases matching TRBD1. Per germline, CDR1 LNHDA and CDR2 SQIVND (reference sequence). With V trimmed by 4 bases and J by 4 bases, 4 bases remained unmatched. The CDR3 sequence is 14 residues long. Here the CDR3 DNA reads TGTGCCAGTAGTACCCAGACAGGGGGCACTGAAGCTTTCTTT. Protein: CASSTQTGGTEAFF. Complete variable domain (other parts from reference TRBV19 and TRBJ1-1): DGGITQSPKYLFRKEGQNVTLSCEQNLNHDAMYWYRQDPGQGLRLIYYSQIVNDFQKGDIAEGYSVSREKKESFPLTVTSAQKNPTAFYLCASSTQTGGTEAFFGQGTRLTVV.

The chain links TRBV27 to TRBJ2-2, with 10 positions matching TRBD1. CDR3 length: 19 residues. Germline CDR1 MNHEY, CDR2 SMNVEV (reference sequence). After removal of 7 bases from V and 4 bases from J, the junction contained 18 bases not matched to a gene. Here the CDR3 DNA reads TGTGCCAGCACCCGGGACGGGACAGGGGACCCGCGGGGCACCGGGGAGCTGTTTTTT. Residues: CASTRDGTGDPRGTGELFF.